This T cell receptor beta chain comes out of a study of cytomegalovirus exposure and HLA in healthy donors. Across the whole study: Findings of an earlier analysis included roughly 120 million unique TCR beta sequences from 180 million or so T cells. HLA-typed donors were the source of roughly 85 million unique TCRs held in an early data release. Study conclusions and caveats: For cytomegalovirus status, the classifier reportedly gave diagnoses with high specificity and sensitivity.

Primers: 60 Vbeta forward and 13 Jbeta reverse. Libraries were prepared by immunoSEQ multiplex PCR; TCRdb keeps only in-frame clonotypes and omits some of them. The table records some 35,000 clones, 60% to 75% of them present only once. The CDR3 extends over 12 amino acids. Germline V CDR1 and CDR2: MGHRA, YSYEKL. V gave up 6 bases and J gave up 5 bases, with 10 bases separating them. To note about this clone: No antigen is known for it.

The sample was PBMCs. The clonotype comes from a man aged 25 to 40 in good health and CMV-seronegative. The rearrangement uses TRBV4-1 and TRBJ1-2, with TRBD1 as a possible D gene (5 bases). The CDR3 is CASSQGRYGYTF. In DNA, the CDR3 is TGCGCCAGCAGTCAGGGCCGTTATGGCTACACCTTC.